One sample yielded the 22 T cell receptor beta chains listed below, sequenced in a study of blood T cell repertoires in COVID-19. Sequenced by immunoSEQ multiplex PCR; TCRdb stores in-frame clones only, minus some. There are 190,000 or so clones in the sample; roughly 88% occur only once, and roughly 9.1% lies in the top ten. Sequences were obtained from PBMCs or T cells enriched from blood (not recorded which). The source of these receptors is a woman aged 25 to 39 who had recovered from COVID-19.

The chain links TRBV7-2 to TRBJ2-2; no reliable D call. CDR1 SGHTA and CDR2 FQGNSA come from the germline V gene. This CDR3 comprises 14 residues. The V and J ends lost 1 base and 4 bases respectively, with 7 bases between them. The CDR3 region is CASSLGGSTGELFF. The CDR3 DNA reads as TGTGCCAGCAGCTTAGGAGGATCCACCGGGGAGCTGTTTTTT. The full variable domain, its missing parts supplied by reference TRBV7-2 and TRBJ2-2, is GAGVSQSPSNKVTEKGKDVELRCDPISGHTALYWYRQSLGQGLEFLIYFQGNSAPDKSGLPSDRFSAERTGGSVSTLTIQRTQQEDSAVYLCASSLGGSTGELFFGEGSRLTVL.

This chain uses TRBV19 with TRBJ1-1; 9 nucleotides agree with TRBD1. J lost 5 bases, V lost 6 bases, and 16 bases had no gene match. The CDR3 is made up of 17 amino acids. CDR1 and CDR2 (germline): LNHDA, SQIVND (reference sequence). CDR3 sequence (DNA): TGTGCCAGTAGGAACCGGGACAGGGACTGGAAGTTGACTGAAGCTTTCTTT. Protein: CASRNRDRDWKLTEAFF.

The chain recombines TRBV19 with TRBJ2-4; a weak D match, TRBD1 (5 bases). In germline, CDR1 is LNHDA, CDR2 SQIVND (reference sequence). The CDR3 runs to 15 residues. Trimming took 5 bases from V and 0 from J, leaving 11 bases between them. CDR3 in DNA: TGTGCCAGTAGTGCGACAGAGATAGCCAAAAACATTCAGTACTTC. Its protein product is CASSATEIAKNIQYF. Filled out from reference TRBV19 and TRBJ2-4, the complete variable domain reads DGGITQSPKYLFRKEGQNVTLSCEQNLNHDAMYWYRQDPGQGLRLIYYSQIVNDFQKGDIAEGYSVSREKKESFPLTVTSAQKNPTAFYLCASSATEIAKNIQYFGAGTRLSVL.

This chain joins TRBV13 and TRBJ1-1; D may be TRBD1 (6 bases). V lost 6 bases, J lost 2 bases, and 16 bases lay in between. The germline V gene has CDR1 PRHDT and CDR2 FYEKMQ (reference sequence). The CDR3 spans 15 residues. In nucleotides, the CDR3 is TGTGCCAGCAGTTATAACACAGGGATTAACACTGAAGCTTTCTTT. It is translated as CASSYNTGINTEAFF.

This chain's CDR3 is CAWSEVGPANYGYTF. CDR3 bases: TGTGCCTGGAGTGAGGTGGGCCCAGCTAACTATGGCTACACCTTC. The chain links TRBV30 to TRBJ1-2; D is ambiguous. The CDR3 spans 15 residues. Germline V gene lookup returns CDR1 GTSNPN and CDR2 SVGIG (reference sequence). V was clipped by 1 base and J by 0 bases, with 12 bases between them.

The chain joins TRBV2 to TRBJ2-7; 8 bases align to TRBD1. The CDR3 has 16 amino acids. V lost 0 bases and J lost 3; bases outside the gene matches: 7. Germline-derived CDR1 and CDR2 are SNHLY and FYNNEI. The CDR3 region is CASSEAPGGIDYEQYF. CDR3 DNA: TGTGCCAGCAGTGAAGCCCCAGGGGGCATCGACTACGAGCAGTACTTC.

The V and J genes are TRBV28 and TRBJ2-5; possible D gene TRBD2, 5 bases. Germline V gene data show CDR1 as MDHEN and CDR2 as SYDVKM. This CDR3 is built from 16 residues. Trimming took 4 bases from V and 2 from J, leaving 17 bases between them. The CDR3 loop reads CASSSPPERVQETQYF. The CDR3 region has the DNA TGTGCCAGCAGTTCCCCCCCGGAGAGGGTACAAGAGACCCAGTACTTC.

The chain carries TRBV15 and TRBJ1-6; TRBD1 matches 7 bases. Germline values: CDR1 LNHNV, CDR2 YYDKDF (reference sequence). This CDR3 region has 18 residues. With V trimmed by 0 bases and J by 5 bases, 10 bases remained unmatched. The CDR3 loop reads CATSRDLQTGTNNSPLHF. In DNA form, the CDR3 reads TGTGCCACCAGCAGAGATTTGCAGACAGGGACGAATAATTCACCCCTCCACTTT.

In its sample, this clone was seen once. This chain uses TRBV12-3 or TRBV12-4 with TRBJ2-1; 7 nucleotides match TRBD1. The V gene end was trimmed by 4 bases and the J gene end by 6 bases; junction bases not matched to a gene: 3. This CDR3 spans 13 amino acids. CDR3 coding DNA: TGTGCCAGCAGTTGGGACAGAAGCAATGAGCAGTTCTTC. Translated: CASSWDRSNEQFF.

In DNA, the CDR3 is TGTGCCAGCAGTGGCCAGCCGGGACAGGGAGGTGAGACCCAGTACTTC. It specifies CASSGQPGQGGETQYF. The rearrangement links TRBV25-1 to TRBJ2-5, with 9 bases fitting TRBD1. The CDR3 totals 16 residues. Germline values: CDR1 MGHDK, CDR2 SYGVNS. V gave up 4 bases and J gave up 5 bases; unmatched junction bases: 11. Full variable domain (rest looked up from reference TRBV25-1 and TRBJ2-5): EADIYQTPRYLVIGTGKKITLECSQTMGHDKMYWYQQDPGMELHLIHYSYGVNSTEKGDLSSESTVSRIRTEHFPLTLESARPSHTSQYLCASSGQPGQGGETQYFGPGTRLLVL.

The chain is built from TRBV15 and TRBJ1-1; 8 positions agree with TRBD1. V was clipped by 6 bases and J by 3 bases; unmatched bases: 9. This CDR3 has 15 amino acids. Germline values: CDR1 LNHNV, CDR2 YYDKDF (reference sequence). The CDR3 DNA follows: TGTGCCACCAGGGTGGGTGGACAGGGCCACACTGAAGCTTTCTTT. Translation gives CATRVGGQGHTEAFF.

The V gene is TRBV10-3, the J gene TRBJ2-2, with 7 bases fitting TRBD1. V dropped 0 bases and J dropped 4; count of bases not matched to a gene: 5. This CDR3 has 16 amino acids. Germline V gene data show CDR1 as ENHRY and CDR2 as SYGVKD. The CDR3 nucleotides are TGTGCCATCAGTGAGTCGACAGGGTCCGGCACCGGGGAGCTGTTTTTT. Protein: CAISESTGSGTGELFF.

CDR3 DNA: TGTGCCAGCAGTTTATTGGACAGGGGGCATGGTTCACCCCTCCACTTT. It codes for CASSLLDRGHGSPLHF. The J gene is TRBJ1-6, the V gene TRBV27, with TRBD1 identical over 11 bases. J gave up 9 bases and V 1 base, and 5 bases lay outside the gene matches. Germline-derived CDR1 and CDR2 are MNHEY and SMNVEV (reference sequence). This CDR3 is 16 amino acids long.

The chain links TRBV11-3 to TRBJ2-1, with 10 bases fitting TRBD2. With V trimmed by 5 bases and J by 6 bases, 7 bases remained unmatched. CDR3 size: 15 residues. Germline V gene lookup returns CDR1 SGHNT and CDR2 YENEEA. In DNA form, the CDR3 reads TGTGCCAGCAGCCCTCTAGCGGGAGTCAGCAATGAGCAGTTCTTC. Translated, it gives CASSPLAGVSNEQFF.

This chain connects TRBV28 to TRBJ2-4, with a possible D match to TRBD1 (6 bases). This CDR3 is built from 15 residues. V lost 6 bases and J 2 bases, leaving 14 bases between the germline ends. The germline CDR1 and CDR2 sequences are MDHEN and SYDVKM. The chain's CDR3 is CASSRRQGSKNIQYF. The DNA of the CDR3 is TGTGCCAGCAGCCGACGCCAGGGGTCCAAAAACATTCAGTACTTC.

CDR3 sequence (DNA): TGTGCCAGCACCTGGACAGGGGGCTCCTACGAGCAGTACTTC. Translating gives CASTWTGGSYEQYF. V is TRBV28 and J is TRBJ2-7; 10 nucleotides match TRBD1. The CDR3 contains 14 residues. J lost 0 bases, V lost 7 bases, and 3 bases had no gene match. Germline CDR1 reads MDHEN; CDR2 reads SYDVKM.

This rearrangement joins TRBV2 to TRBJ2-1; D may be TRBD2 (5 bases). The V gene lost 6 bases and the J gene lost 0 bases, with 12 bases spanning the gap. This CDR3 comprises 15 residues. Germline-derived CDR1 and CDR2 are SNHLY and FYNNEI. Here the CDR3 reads CASRLAGNSYNEQFF. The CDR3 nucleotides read TGTGCCAGCAGGCTTGCGGGTAACTCCTACAATGAGCAGTTCTTC. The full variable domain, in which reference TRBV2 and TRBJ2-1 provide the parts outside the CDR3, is EPEVTQTPSHQVTQMGQEVILRCVPISNHLYFYWYRQILGQKVEFLVSFYNNEISEKSEIFDDQFSVERPDGSNFTLKIRSTKLEDSAMYFCASRLAGNSYNEQFFGPGTRLTVL.

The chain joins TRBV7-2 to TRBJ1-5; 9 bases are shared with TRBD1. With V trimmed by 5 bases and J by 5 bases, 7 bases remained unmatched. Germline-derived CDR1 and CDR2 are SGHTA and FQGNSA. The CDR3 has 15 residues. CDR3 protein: CASSPGDRVDQPQHF. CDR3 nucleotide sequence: TGTGCCAGCAGCCCCGGGGACAGGGTAGATCAGCCCCAGCATTTT.

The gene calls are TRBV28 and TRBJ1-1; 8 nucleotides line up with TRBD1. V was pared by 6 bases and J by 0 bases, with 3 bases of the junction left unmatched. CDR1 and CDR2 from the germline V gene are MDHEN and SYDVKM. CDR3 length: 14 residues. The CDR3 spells CASSSGGVNTEAFF. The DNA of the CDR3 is TGTGCCAGCAGCTCAGGGGGCGTGAACACTGAAGCTTTCTTT.

CDR3 sequence reads: CASSITGGGIDEQYF. The CDR3 coding sequence is TGTGCCAGTAGTATCACAGGGGGCGGAATCGACGAGCAGTACTTC. The rearrangement links TRBV19 to TRBJ2-7, with 9 bases lining up with TRBD1. CDR3 size: 15 residues. Per the germline V gene, CDR1 is LNHDA and CDR2 is SQIVND (reference sequence). V trimming: 3 bases; J trimming: 5 bases; junction bases outside the gene matches: 8.

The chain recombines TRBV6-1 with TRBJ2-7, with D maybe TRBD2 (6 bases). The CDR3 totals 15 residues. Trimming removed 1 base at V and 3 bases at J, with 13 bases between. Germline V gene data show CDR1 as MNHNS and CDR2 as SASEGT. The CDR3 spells CASSEDSGAHYEQYF. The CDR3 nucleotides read TGTGCCAGCAGTGAAGATAGCGGAGCGCACTACGAGCAGTACTTC.

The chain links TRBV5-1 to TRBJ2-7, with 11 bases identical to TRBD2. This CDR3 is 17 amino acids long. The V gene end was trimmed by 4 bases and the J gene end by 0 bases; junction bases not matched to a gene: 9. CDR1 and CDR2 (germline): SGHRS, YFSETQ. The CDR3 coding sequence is TGCGCCAGCAGCGACACTAGCGGGAGTTCCCGCTCCTACGAGCAGTACTTC. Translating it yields CASSDTSGSSRSYEQYF. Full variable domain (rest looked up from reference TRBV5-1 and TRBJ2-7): KAGVTQTPRYLIKTRGQQVTLSCSPISGHRSVSWYQQTPGQGLQFLFEYFSETQRNKGNFPGRFSGRQFSNSRSEMNVSTLELGDSALYLCASSDTSGSSRSYEQYFGPGTRLTVT.